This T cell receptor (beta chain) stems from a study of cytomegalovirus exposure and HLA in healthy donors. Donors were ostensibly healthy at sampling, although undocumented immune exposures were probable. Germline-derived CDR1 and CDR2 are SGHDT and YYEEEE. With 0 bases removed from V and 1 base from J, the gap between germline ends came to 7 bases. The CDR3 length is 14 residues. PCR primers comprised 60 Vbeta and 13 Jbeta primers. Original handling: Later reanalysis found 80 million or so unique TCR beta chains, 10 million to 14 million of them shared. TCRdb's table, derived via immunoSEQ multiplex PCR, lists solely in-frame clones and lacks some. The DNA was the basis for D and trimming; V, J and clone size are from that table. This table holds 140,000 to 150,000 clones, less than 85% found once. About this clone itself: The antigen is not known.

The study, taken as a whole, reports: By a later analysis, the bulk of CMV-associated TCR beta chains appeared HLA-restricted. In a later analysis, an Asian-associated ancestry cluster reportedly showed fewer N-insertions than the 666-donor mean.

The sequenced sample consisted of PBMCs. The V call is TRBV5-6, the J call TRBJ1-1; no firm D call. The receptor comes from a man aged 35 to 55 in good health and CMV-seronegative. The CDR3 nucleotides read TGTGCCAGCAGCTTGGAGAGACAGAACACTGAAGCTTTCTTT. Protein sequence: CASSLERQNTEAFF.